These 16 T cell receptor beta chains share one sample of origin, sequenced in a study of control samples from healthy donors and cancer patients. TCRdb's copy holds only in-frame clones and misses some; the assay was immunoSEQ multiplex PCR. The repertoire holds more than 30,000 clones, with approximately 94% as singletons. The sequenced material came from blood. The receptor set was obtained from a man aged 55 to 70 in good health.

The V call is TRBV20-1, the J call TRBJ1-3, with a weak D call TRBD1 (5 bases). V lost 3 bases to trimming and J lost 4 bases, with 10 bases between them. CDR3 length equals 13 residues. Germline V gene sequence: CDR1 DFQATT, CDR2 SNEGSKA (reference sequence). CDR3 bases: TGCAGTGCTAGTCGGGGCGCGGGAAACACCATATATTTT. Its protein product is CSASRGAGNTIYF.

The chain carries TRBV19 and TRBJ1-2, with TRBD1 matching over 7 bases. V lost 8 bases, J lost 4 bases, and 4 bases stayed unmatched. From germline, CDR1 is LNHDA and CDR2 SQIVND (reference sequence). The CDR3 has 12 residues. This CDR3 is CASREGAYGYTF. In DNA, the CDR3 is TGTGCCAGTCGCGAGGGGGCCTATGGCTACACCTTC.

The chain combines TRBV4-3 with TRBJ2-7, with TRBD1 identical over 10 bases. This CDR3 contains 14 residues. V lost 1 base to trimming and J lost 4 bases; unmatched junction nucleotides: 1. Germline CDR1 and CDR2: LGHNA and YSLEER. Here the CDR3 reads CASSQGQGAYEQYF. CDR3 nucleotide sequence: TGCGCCAGCAGCCAAGGACAGGGGGCGTACGAGCAGTACTTC.

The chain links TRBV2 to TRBJ2-7; the match to TRBD2 covers 13 bases. Trimming at V came to 6 bases and at J to 5 bases, leaving 10 bases not matched to a gene. Germline CDR1 and CDR2: SNHLY and FYNNEI. This CDR3 region has 16 residues. CDR3 sequence: CASSGLLAGGGHEQYF. Written as DNA, the CDR3 is TGTGCCAGCAGCGGCTTACTAGCGGGGGGGGGCCACGAGCAGTACTTC. The full variable domain, its missing parts supplied by reference TRBV2 and TRBJ2-7, is EPEVTQTPSHQVTQMGQEVILRCVPISNHLYFYWYRQILGQKVEFLVSFYNNEISEKSEIFDDQFSVERPDGSNFTLKIRSTKLEDSAMYFCASSGLLAGGGHEQYFGPGTRLTVT.

The V gene is TRBV7-2, the J gene TRBJ2-1; 11 bases map to TRBD2. CDR1 SGHTA and CDR2 FQGNSA come from the germline V gene. Germline trimming cut 5 bases from V and 4 bases from J; bases unmatched to any gene: 7. The CDR3 length is 16 residues. The CDR3 DNA follows: TGTGCCAGCAGCACCCGACCTAGCGGGGGGTACAATGAGCAGTTCTTC. Protein sequence: CASSTRPSGGYNEQFF.

The rearrangement links TRBV7-9 to TRBJ1-1; a possible D gene is TRBD1 (5 bases). This CDR3 has 15 amino acids. Germline V gene data show CDR1 as SEHNR and CDR2 as FQNEAQ (reference sequence). With 5 bases removed from V and 5 bases from J, the gap between germline ends came to 18 bases. The CDR3 here is CASSASIGGGTEAFF. The CDR3 nucleotides read TGTGCCAGCAGCGCCTCAATTGGCGGGGGAACTGAAGCTTTCTTT.

This chain connects TRBV7-7 to TRBJ2-5, with 10 bases identical to TRBD1. V lost 0 bases to trimming and J lost 4 bases; unmatched junction nucleotides: 5. The CDR3 has 16 residues. Germline V lookup: CDR1 SSHAT, CDR2 FNYEAQ (reference sequence). CDR3 protein: CASSLAGTGAVETQYF. DNA of the CDR3: TGTGCCAGCAGCTTAGCCGGGACAGGGGCGGTAGAGACCCAGTACTTC.

This chain connects TRBV19 to TRBJ1-5; D is possibly TRBD1 (5 bases). Trimming took 3 bases from V and 3 from J, leaving 9 bases between them. The germline CDR1 and CDR2 sequences are LNHDA and SQIVND (reference sequence). The CDR3 contains 14 residues. The CDR3 DNA is TGTGCCAGTAGTATCGGACACCTCAATCAGCCCCAGCATTTT. This encodes CASSIGHLNQPQHF.

The chain joins TRBV9 to TRBJ1-5; a weak D match, TRBD1 (5 bases). The length of the CDR3 is 15 residues. V was shortened by 4 bases and J by 7 bases, with 18 bases between the two germline ends. Germline CDR1 SGDLS, CDR2 YYNGEE. The chain's CDR3 is CASSPSYRSGQPQHF. The CDR3 nucleotides are TGTGCCAGCAGCCCTTCCTACAGGTCCGGCCAGCCCCAGCATTTT.

This rearrangement joins TRBV28 to TRBJ2-2; 7 nucleotides match TRBD1. The CDR3 runs 17 residues. Trimming cost V 6 bases and J 1 base; bases outside gene matches: 11. Germline CDR1 reads MDHEN; CDR2 reads SYDVKM. Here the CDR3 DNA reads TGTGCCAGCAGGCCAGGGGGTAGCAGGGGGAACACCGGGGAGCTGTTTTTT. Protein product: CASRPGGSRGNTGELFF.

The genes are TRBV7-9 and TRBJ1-2; D is uncertain. V was clipped by 1 base and J by 2 bases, with 5 bases between them. The CDR3 runs to 13 residues. CDR1 SEHNR and CDR2 FQNEAQ come from the germline V gene (reference sequence). This chain's CDR3 is CASSLGPNYGYTF. Written as DNA, the CDR3 is TGTGCCAGCAGCTTAGGTCCGAACTATGGCTACACCTTC. Full variable domain (missing parts from reference TRBV7-9 and TRBJ1-2): DTGVSQNPRHKITKRGQNVTFRCDPISEHNRLYWYRQTLGQGPEFLTYFQNEAQLEKSRLLSDRFSAERPKGSFSTLEIQRTEQGDSAMYLCASSLGPNYGYTFGSGTRLTVV.

The chain uses TRBV12-3 or TRBV12-4 and TRBJ1-5; tentative D call: TRBD1 (6 bases). The CDR3 has 13 residues. V was shortened by 3 bases and J by 7 bases, with 10 bases between the two germline ends. The CDR3 sequence: CASSLGGRQPQHF. The CDR3 DNA reads TGTGCCAGCAGTTTGGGGGGCAGACAGCCCCAGCATTTT.

This clone was recorded only once. The rearrangement joins TRBV11-2 to TRBJ2-7; 10 bases agree with TRBD1. In germline, CDR1 is SGHAT, CDR2 FQNNGV. The CDR3 runs to 15 residues. After removal of 4 bases from V and 4 bases from J, the junction contained 7 bases not matched to a gene. CDR3 nucleotides: TGTGCCAGCAGCTCGGGACAGGGGAGTTGGTACGAGCAGTACTTC. Translated, it gives CASSSGQGSWYEQYF.

V usage is TRBV19 and J usage is TRBJ1-3; D remains ambiguous. This CDR3 region has 15 residues. Germline CDR1 reads LNHDA; CDR2 reads SQIVND (reference sequence). The ends were cut back, 5 bases at V and 0 bases at J, with 11 bases in the middle. The CDR3 spells CASSRPAVSGNTIYF. As DNA, the CDR3 is TGTGCCAGTAGTCGGCCAGCCGTCTCTGGAAACACCATATATTTT.

This rearrangement joins TRBV7-9 to TRBJ2-1, with a possible D match to TRBD2 (5 bases). Trimming removed 3 bases from V and 2 bases from J, with 11 bases in between. CDR1 and CDR2 (germline): SEHNR, FQNEAQ (reference sequence). CDR3 length equals 15 residues. This CDR3 reads CASSFPGSAYNEQFF. CDR3 nucleotide sequence: TGTGCCAGCAGCTTCCCGGGTAGCGCCTACAATGAGCAGTTCTTC.

This clone was recorded only once. The chain carries TRBV27 and TRBJ2-7; D unclear. This CDR3 is built from 14 residues. V gave up 4 bases and J gave up 5 bases, with 15 bases separating them. CDR1 is MNHEY and CDR2 is SMNVEV in the germline V gene (reference sequence). CDR3 DNA: TGTGCCAGCAGTTCCCCCCCCCGAAGGCACGAGCAGTACTTC. It yields the protein CASSSPPRRHEQYF.